This entry features one T cell receptor (beta chain) sequence. This record belongs to a study of T cell changes during pregnancy in multiple sclerosis. TCRdb's copy holds only in-frame clones and misses some; the assay was immunoSEQ multiplex PCR. The table has some 37,000 clones, about 90% seen once. This sequence was found in a female donor with multiple sclerosis, enrolled in a pregnancy study. The sample consisted of CD4+ T cells from peripheral blood mononuclear cells, taken before pregnancy.

CDR3 sequence reads: CASSQRLVNNEQFF. The CDR3 nucleotides read TGTGCCAGCAGCCAAAGGCTAGTGAACAATGAGCAGTTCTTC. This chain uses TRBV14 with TRBJ2-1; the D is unclear. Trimming pared 2 bases from V and 5 bases from J, leaving 10 bases between. Germline V lookup: CDR1 SGHDN, CDR2 FVKESK. The CDR3 is 14 amino acids.